The clone carrying this T cell receptor (beta chain) was counted a few times. This entry comes from a study of blood T cell repertoires in COVID-19. Germline values: CDR1 SNHLY, CDR2 FYNNEI. This CDR3 has 14 residues. V shed 7 bases, J shed 4 bases, and the junction held 4 bases outside the gene matches. Method: immunoSEQ multiplex PCR; TCRdb's copy keeps in-frame clones and lacks some. The table shows about 120,000 clones, with less than 85% occurring only once. This sequence joins TRBV2 and TRBJ2-2; TRBD1 aligns across 9 bases. The TCR sequence derives from a man aged 50 to 59 with acute or convalescent COVID-19. The sequenced material came from peripheral blood. CDR3 sequence: CASTLTGGTGELFF. The CDR3 DNA reads TGTGCCAGCACCCTGACAGGGGGCACCGGGGAGCTGTTTTTT.